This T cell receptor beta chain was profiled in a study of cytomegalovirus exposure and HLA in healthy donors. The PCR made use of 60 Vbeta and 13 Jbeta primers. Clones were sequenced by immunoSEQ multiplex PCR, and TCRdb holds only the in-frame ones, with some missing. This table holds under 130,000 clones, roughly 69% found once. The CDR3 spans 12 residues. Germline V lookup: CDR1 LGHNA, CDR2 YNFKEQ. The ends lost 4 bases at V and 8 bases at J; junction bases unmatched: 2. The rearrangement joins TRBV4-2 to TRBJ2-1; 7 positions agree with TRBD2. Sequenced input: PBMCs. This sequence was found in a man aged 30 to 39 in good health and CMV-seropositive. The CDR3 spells CASSPGGYEQFF. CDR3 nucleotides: TGTGCCAGCAGCCCGGGGGGTTATGAGCAGTTCTTC.